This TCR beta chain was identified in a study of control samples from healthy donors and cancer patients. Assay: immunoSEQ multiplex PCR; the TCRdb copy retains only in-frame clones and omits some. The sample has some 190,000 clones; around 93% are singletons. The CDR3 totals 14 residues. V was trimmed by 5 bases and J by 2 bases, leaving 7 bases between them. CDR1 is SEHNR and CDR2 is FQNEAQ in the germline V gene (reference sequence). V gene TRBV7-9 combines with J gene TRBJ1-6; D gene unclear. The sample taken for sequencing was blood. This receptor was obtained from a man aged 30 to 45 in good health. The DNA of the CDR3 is TGTGCCAGCAGCGCGAGGGCCTATAATTCACCCCTCCACTTT. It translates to CASSARAYNSPLHF.